This is a list of T cell receptor beta chains from one sample in a study of radiotherapy plus CTLA-4 blockade in lung cancer. Data came from immunoSEQ multiplex PCR; TCRdb stores just in-frame clones and leaves some out. Among tens of thousands of clones listed, around 70% were seen once. The sequencing here drew on peripheral blood, taken from a patient treated with radiotherapy plus ipilimumab. These receptors all come from a human donor with non-small cell lung cancer whose response to radiotherapy plus ipilimumab could not be evaluated. CDR3s include the opening cysteine and the closing phenylalanine or tryptophan. The D gene is left open where the match is weak. Not every row has a clone size; where given, it reads once, few, many or a size class.

V	size	D	J	DNA	CDR3
TRBV14	few	TRBD1	TRBJ2-3	TGTGCCAGCAGCCTCCGGGACAGTTCCTGGCGGGATACGCAGTATTTT	CASSLRDSSWRDTQYF
TRBV2	NA	NA	TRBJ2-4	TGTGCCAGCAGTCCTATAAACCCCCCAGGGTTCGGGTACTTC	CASSPINPPGFGYF
TRBV5-8	few	NA	TRBJ2-2	TGTGCCAGCAGCCGCGGACAGATTAAGAACACCGGGGAGCTGTTTTTT	CASSRGQIKNTGELFF
TRBV19	few	TRBD1	TRBJ1-2	TGTGCCAGTAACCTCGGACAGGGGGCCTACGGCTACACCTTC	CASNLGQGAYGYTF
TRBV9	NA	NA	TRBJ2-1	TGTGCCAGCAGCGTCACCCCGGGTTCCTACAATGAGCAGTTCTTC	CASSVTPGSYNEQFF
TRBV6-1	NA	NA	TRBJ2-3	TGTGCCAGCAGTGAACGGGAGTATACGCAGTATTTT	CASSEREYTQYF
TRBV29-1	NA	TRBD2	TRBJ2-1	TGCAGCGTACCAACCCTAGCGGGAGCCGACAATGAGCAGTTCTTC	CSVPTLAGADNEQFF
TRBV4-3	NA	NA	TRBJ1-4	TGCGCCAGCAGCGTTCAGCTGGGGCGCGGATCCAGTGAAAAACTGTTTTTT	CASSVQLGRGSSEKLFF
TRBV6-5	once	TRBD1	TRBJ1-1	TGTGCCAGCAGTTTTACAGGGGTAAACACTGAAGCTTTCTTT	CASSFTGVNTEAFF
TRBV9	NA	NA	TRBJ2-5	TGTGCCAGCAGCGTAGGACACTTAGAGACCCAGTACTTC	CASSVGHLETQYF
TRBV7-2	NA	TRBD1	TRBJ2-7	TGTGCCAGCAGCTATAGACAGGGGTCCTACGAGCAGTACTTC	CASSYRQGSYEQYF
TRBV7-2	once	TRBD1	TRBJ2-7	TGTGCCAGCAGCTCCAGACAGGGGGCGGGCGAGCAGTACTTC	CASSSRQGAGEQYF
TRBV18	NA	TRBD1	TRBJ2-7	TGTGCCAGCTCACCAGTTTCGACTTGGACAGGGAAAGGTCACGAGCAGTACTTC	CASSPVSTWTGKGHEQYF
TRBV5-5	NA	TRBD2	TRBJ2-3	TGTGCCAGCAGCTTGGGAGCGGGGCCGCAGACAGATACGCAGTATTTT	CASSLGAGPQTDTQYF
TRBV19	NA	NA	TRBJ1-2	TGTGCCAGTAGTGGGGGACACTCGTATAACTATGGCTACACCTTC	CASSGGHSYNYGYTF
TRBV19	NA	TRBD1	TRBJ2-7	TGTGCCACCTCGAGAGGGGGCCGGTCGACCTACGAGCAGTACTTC	CATSRGGRSTYEQYF
TRBV19	NA	NA	TRBJ1-4	TGTGCCAGTAGTGTTTCCGTGGCAACCTTTAATGAAAAACTGTTTTTT	CASSVSVATFNEKLFF
TRBV7-2	few	NA	TRBJ1-5	TGTGCCAGCAGCCCGGACAGATGGGGCAATCAGCCCCAGCATTTT	CASSPDRWGNQPQHF
TRBV9	NA	TRBD2	TRBJ2-1	TGTGCCAGCAGCCCGGGACTAGCGCTGAACAATGAGCAGTTCTTC	CASSPGLALNNEQFF
TRBV6-5	NA	TRBD1	TRBJ2-1	TGTGCCAGCAGTTACCGGGGACAGGGGGCGCGGGGTGAGCAGTTCTTC	CASSYRGQGARGEQFF
TRBV6-1	NA	NA	TRBJ2-5	TGTGCCAGCAGTGAACAGCCCAGCGGTCAAGAGACCCAGTACTTC	CASSEQPSGQETQYF
TRBV6-1	few	TRBD1	TRBJ2-7	TGTGCCAGCACGCGGGGACAGGGTCCCTACGAGCAGTACTTC	CASTRGQGPYEQYF
TRBV29-1	NA	NA	TRBJ1-2	TGCAGCGTTGCGAGAACTCGGGGCTACACCTTC	CSVARTRGYTF
TRBV7-3	few	TRBD1	TRBJ1-6	TGTGCCAGCAGCCCGGACAGGGTGCTCTCACCCCTCCACTTT	CASSPDRVLSPLHF
TRBV6-1	few	NA	TRBJ1-1	TGTGCCGCACAGGGATTGAACACTGAAGCTTTCTTT	CAAQGLNTEAFF
TRBV4-3	NA	NA	TRBJ2-7	TGCGCCAGCAGCCATCTAGGGAGCTCCTACGAGCAGTACTTC	CASSHLGSSYEQYF
TRBV19	NA	TRBD1	TRBJ1-3	TGTGCCAGTAGTCTCCTGACAGGGGAGCCCTCTGGAAACACCATATATTTT	CASSLLTGEPSGNTIYF
TRBV10-2	NA	TRBD2	TRBJ2-3	TGCGCCAGCAGTGTCTTAGCGGGACTCACAGATACGCAGTATTTT	CASSVLAGLTDTQYF
TRBV7-2	NA	TRBD2	TRBJ2-5	TGTGCCAGCGGGCGGGAGGTTGGAGAGACCCAGTACTTC	CASGREVGETQYF
TRBV19	few	NA	TRBJ1-1	TGTGCCAGTAGTATGGGGTCGGAGGAAGCTGTGCGAGCTTTCTTT	CASSMGSEEAVRAFF
TRBV27	NA	TRBD1	TRBJ1-2	TGTGCCAGCAGTTTATCGGGGGCGGGGGACAGGTCCCATGGCTACACCTTC	CASSLSGAGDRSHGYTF
TRBV2	NA	TRBD1	TRBJ2-5	TGTGCCTTAACTGGGACAGGGGAGACCCAGTACTTC	CALTGTGETQYF
TRBV11-1	NA	TRBD2	TRBJ2-5	TGTGCCAGCAGTCCGACTAGCGGGAGGGGGGCGACCCAGTACTTC	CASSPTSGRGATQYF
TRBV4-1	NA	NA	TRBJ2-3	TGCGCCAGCAACCTGGGAGTTACTAGCACAGATACGCAGTATTTT	CASNLGVTSTDTQYF
TRBV7-9	NA	NA	TRBJ1-2	TGTGCCAGCAGCTACAGGGACTATGGCTACACCTTC	CASSYRDYGYTF
TRBV5-4	NA	TRBD1	TRBJ1-2	TGTGCCAGCCGGGGGACAGGGGGTCGGGCTAACTATGGCTACACCTTC	CASRGTGGRANYGYTF
TRBV25-1	NA	TRBD2	TRBJ2-1	TGTGCCAGCTATAGCGGGAGTCGGTACAATGAGCAGTTCTTC	CASYSGSRYNEQFF
TRBV2	NA	NA	TRBJ2-3	TGTGCCAGCAGAAGGGAGGCAGATACGCAGTATTTT	CASRREADTQYF
TRBV7-3	NA	NA	TRBJ1-6	TGTGCCAGCAGCCAGGGACTGACTAATTCACCCCTCCACTTT	CASSQGLTNSPLHF
TRBV5-1	NA	TRBD1	TRBJ1-5	TGCGCCAGCAGCCCATGGGGACAGGAGGATCAGCCCCAGCATTTT	CASSPWGQEDQPQHF
TRBV9	NA	NA	TRBJ2-2	TGTGCCAGCAGCTTCAACACTAGGGCGGACACCGGGGAGCTGTTTTTT	CASSFNTRADTGELFF
TRBV7-9	NA	TRBD2	TRBJ2-3	TGTGCCAGCAGCCTTAGCGGGGTGTCTAGCACAGATACGCAGTATTTT	CASSLSGVSSTDTQYF
TRBV7-8	NA	NA	TRBJ2-5	TGTGCCAGCAGCCCATGGGGCGGACAAGAGACCCAGTACTTC	CASSPWGGQETQYF
TRBV11-3	NA	TRBD1	TRBJ1-1	TGTGCCAGCAGCTTAGTCTTACAGGGGGTTGGCACTGAAGCTTTCTTT	CASSLVLQGVGTEAFF
TRBV4-3	NA	NA	TRBJ2-7	TGCGCCAGCAGCCAAGGGCGAGGGGGGGGGTTCTACGAGCAGTACTTC	CASSQGRGGGFYEQYF
TRBV5-1	NA	TRBD2	TRBJ2-3	TGCGCCAGCAGCCGGCTAGCGGAAAGCACAGATACGCAGTATTTT	CASSRLAESTDTQYF
TRBV5-4	NA	NA	TRBJ2-1	TGTGCCAGCAGCTTTGGCCAGTTCGATGAGCAGTTCTTC	CASSFGQFDEQFF
TRBV5-4	few	TRBD1	TRBJ1-1	TGTGCCAGCAGCCAGACCGGGACAGGGGCTCGGGCTTTCTTT	CASSQTGTGARAFF